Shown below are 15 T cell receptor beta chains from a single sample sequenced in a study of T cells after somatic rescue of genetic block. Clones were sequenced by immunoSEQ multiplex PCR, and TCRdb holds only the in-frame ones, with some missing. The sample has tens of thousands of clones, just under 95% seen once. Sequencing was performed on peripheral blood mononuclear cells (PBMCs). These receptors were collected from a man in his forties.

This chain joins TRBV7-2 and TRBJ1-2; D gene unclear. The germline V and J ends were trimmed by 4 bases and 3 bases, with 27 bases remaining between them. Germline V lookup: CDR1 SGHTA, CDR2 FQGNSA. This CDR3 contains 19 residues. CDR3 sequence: CASSSPVLRSNPWDYGYTF. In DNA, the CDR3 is TGTGCCAGCAGCTCTCCCGTCCTGAGGTCTAATCCTTGGGACTATGGCTACACCTTC.

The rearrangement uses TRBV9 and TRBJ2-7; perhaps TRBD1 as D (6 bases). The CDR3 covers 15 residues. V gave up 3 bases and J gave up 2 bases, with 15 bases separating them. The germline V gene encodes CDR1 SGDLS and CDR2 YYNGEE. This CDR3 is CASSADRTEPYEQYF. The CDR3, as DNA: TGTGCCAGCAGCGCCGACAGGACCGAACCCTACGAGCAGTACTTC.

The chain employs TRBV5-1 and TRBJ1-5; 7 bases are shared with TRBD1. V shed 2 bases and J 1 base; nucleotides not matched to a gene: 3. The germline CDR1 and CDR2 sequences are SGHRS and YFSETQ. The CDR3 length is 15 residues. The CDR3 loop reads CASSLGGSSNQPQHF. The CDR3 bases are TGCGCCAGCAGCTTAGGGGGCTCCAGCAATCAGCCCCAGCATTTT.

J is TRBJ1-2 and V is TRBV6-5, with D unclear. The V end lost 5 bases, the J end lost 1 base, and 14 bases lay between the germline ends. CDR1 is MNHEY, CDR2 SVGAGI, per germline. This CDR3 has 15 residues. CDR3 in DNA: TGTGCCAGCAGTCCCCGCAGGACTAATAACTATGGCTACACCTTC. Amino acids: CASSPRRTNNYGYTF.

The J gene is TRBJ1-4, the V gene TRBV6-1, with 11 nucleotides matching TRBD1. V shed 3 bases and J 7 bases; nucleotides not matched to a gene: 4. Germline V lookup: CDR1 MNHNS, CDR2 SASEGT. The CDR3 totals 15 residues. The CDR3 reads CASSDRDRGSEKLFF. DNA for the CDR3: TGTGCCAGCAGTGATCGGGACAGGGGGAGTGAAAAACTGTTTTTT.

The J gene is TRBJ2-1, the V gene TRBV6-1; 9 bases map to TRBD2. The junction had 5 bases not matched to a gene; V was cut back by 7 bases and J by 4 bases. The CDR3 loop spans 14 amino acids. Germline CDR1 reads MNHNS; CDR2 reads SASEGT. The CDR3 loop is CASITAGGYNEQFF. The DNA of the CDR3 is TGTGCCAGCATAACAGCGGGGGGATACAATGAGCAGTTCTTC.

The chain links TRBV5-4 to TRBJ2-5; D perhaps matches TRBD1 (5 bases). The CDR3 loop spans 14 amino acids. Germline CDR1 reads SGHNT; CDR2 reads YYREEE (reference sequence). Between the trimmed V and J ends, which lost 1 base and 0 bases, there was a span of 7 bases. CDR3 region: CASSLMTDQETQYF. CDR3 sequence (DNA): TGTGCCAGCAGCTTGATGACAGACCAAGAGACCCAGTACTTC. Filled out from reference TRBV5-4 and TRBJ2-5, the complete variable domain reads ETGVTQSPTHLIKTRGQQVTLRCSSQSGHNTVSWYQQALGQGPQFIFQYYREEENGRGNFPPRFSGLQFPNYSSELNVNALELDDSALYLCASSLMTDQETQYFGPGTRLLVL.

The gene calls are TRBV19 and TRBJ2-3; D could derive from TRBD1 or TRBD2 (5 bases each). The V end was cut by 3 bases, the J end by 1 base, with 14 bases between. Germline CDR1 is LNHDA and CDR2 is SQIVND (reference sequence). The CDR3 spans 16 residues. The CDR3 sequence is CASSIVGTARTDTQYF. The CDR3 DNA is TGTGCCAGTAGTATTGTTGGGACGGCACGCACAGATACGCAGTATTTT.

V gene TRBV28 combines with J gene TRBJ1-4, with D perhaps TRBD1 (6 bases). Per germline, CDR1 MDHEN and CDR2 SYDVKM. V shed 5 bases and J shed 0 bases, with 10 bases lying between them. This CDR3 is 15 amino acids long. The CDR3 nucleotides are TGTGCCAGCAGTGTACAGGGTACAACTAATGAAAAACTGTTTTTT. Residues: CASSVQGTTNEKLFF.

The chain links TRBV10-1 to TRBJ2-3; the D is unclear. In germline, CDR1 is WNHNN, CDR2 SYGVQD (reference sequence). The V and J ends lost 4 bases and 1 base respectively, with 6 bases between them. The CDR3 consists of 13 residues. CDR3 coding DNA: TGCGCCAGCAGTGGTGGACGCACAGATACGCAGTATTTT. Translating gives CASSGGRTDTQYF.

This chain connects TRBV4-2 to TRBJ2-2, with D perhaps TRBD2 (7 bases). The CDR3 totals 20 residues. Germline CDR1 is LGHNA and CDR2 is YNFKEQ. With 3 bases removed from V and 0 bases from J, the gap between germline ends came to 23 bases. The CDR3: CASSHSYLGAGASNTGELFF. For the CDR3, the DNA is TGTGCCAGCAGCCACTCTTACCTCGGCGCGGGGGCTTCGAACACCGGGGAGCTGTTTTTT.

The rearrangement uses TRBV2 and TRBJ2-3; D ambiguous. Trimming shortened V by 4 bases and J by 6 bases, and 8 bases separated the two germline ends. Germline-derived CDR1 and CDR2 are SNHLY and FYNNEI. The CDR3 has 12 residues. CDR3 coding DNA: TGTGCCAGCAGTGTGTCTGATGATACGCAGTATTTT. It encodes CASSVSDDTQYF.

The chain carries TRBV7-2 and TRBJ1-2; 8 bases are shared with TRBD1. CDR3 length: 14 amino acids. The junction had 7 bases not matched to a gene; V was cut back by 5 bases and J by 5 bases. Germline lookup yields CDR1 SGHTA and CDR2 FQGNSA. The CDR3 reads CASSAGQGEYGYTF. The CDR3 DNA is TGTGCCAGCAGCGCCGGACAGGGCGAATATGGCTACACCTTC.

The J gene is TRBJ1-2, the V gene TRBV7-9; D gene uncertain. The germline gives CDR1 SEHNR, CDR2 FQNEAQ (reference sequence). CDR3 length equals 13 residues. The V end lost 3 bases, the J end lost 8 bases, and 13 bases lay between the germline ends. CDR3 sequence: CASSFPARVGYTF. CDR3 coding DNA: TGTGCCAGCAGCTTCCCGGCTCGGGTGGGCTACACCTTC.

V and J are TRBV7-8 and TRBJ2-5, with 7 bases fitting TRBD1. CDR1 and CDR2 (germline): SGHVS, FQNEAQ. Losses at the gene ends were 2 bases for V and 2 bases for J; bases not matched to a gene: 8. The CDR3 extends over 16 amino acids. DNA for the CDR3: TGTGCCAGCAGCTTACTCTCAGCAGGGGGTCAAGAGACCCAGTACTTC. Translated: CASSLLSAGGQETQYF.